The T cell receptor (beta chain) under discussion was sequenced for a study of cytomegalovirus exposure and HLA in healthy donors. Amplification used 60 Vbeta primers and 13 Jbeta primers. TCRdb's table, derived via immunoSEQ multiplex PCR, lists solely in-frame clones and lacks some. The sample records approximately 120,000 clones, 77% being singletons. As regards this clone: Its target is not known.

The V gene's germline CDR1 is MDHEN and CDR2 SYDVKM. V lost 5 bases, J lost 0 bases, and 10 bases lay in between. The CDR3 consists of 14 residues. Whole-study results and caveats: A previous analysis found most TCR beta V segments productive roughly 90% or roughly 30% of the time.

The receptor's source is a woman in her thirties or forties in good health and CMV-seropositive. V usage is TRBV28 and J usage is TRBJ1-1; tentative D call: TRBD1 (5 bases). Sequenced: PBMCs. CDR3 coding DNA: TGTGCCAGCAGTCTAGACAGCATGAACACTGAAGCTTTCTTT. This codes for CASSLDSMNTEAFF.